Below are 17 T cell receptor beta chains sequenced from a single sample in a study of T-cell reconstitution after alpha-beta-depleted transplantation in children. It was with unique molecular identifiers that the TCRbeta library was prepared. TCRdb redid the calling of the PCR reads with MiXCR, one entry per CDR3 protein. The sample comprises about a million distinct CDR3 sequences, under 30% of which are singletons, and about 28% rests with the top ten. The specimen was PBMCs, mostly from graft donor cells, collected 360 days after TCRalphabeta/CD19-depleted stem cell transplant. The receptors shown here come from a boy less than two years old who had a stem cell transplant for SCID, so the T cells may come from the graft donor.

The chain employs TRBV7-9 and TRBJ2-1; D is ambiguous. This CDR3 has 16 residues. The V and J ends lost 0 bases and 0 bases respectively, with 9 bases between them. Per the germline V gene, CDR1 is SEHNR and CDR2 is FQNEAQ (reference sequence). The CDR3 spells CASSLASWNSYNEQFF. Here the CDR3 DNA reads TGTGCCAGCAGCTTAGCATCGTGGAACTCCTACAATGAGCAGTTCTTC.

The chain uses TRBV18 and TRBJ2-4, with D tentatively TRBD1 or TRBD2 (5 bases each). Germline V gene lookup returns CDR1 KGHSH and CDR2 LQKENI. The CDR3 is made up of 19 amino acids. Trimming stripped 0 bases from V and 1 base from J, with 19 bases between. The CDR3 DNA is TGTGCCAGCTCACCACCGGTATTTTTGGCAGGGACCGCCAAAAACATTCAGTACTTC. It translates to CASSPPVFLAGTAKNIQYF.

This clonotype has a handful of counts. The gene calls are TRBV24-1 and TRBJ2-1, with D possibly called TRBD1 or TRBD2 (5 bases each). The V end was cut by 1 base, the J end by 12 bases, with 12 bases between. Germline V CDR1 and CDR2: KGHDR, SFDVKD. The CDR3 totals 13 residues. CDR3 nucleotides: TGTGCCACCAGTGATTTCCGGGGCGGTGGGCAGTTCTTC. Encoded protein: CATSDFRGGGQFF.

This clonotype was detected only a few times. The chain couples TRBV20-1 to TRBJ2-3; TRBD2 aligns across 10 bases. The CDR3 has 15 amino acids. Germline loops: CDR1 DFQATT, CDR2 SNEGSKA (reference sequence). V dropped 5 bases and J dropped 4; count of bases not matched to a gene: 9. CDR3 amino acids: CSAGVPSGGSDTQYF. As DNA, the CDR3 is TGCAGTGCTGGGGTACCTAGCGGGGGTTCAGATACGCAGTATTTT.

The chain joins TRBV2 to TRBJ1-1, with 9 bases that match TRBD1. In germline, CDR1 is SNHLY, CDR2 FYNNEI. Unmatched junction bases numbered 11, after V lost 5 bases and J lost 7 bases. CDR3 length equals 15 residues. The CDR3 here is CASSLTGGIPGEAFF. The CDR3 nucleotides are TGTGCCAGCAGTTTAACAGGGGGCATCCCAGGTGAAGCTTTCTTT.

This clonotype was detected only a few times. The genes are TRBV9 and TRBJ2-7; D not certain. This CDR3 is built from 15 residues. Trimming pared 0 bases from V and 4 bases from J, leaving 14 bases between. Germline V lookup: CDR1 SGDLS, CDR2 YYNGEE. The CDR3 protein is CASSVDLYPPYEQYF. CDR3 DNA: TGTGCCAGCAGCGTAGATCTATATCCCCCTTACGAGCAGTACTTC.

The V and J genes are TRBV7-8 and TRBJ2-1, with a possible D match to TRBD1 (6 bases). This CDR3 is built from 18 residues. V shed 0 bases and J shed 4 bases, with 19 bases lying between them. From germline, CDR1 is SGHVS and CDR2 FQNEAQ. The CDR3 DNA reads as TGTGCCAGCAGCTTAGCATTGTTGGGGGCTATAGCATACAATGAGCAGTTCTTC. Its protein is CASSLALLGAIAYNEQFF.

There are a few counts of this clonotype. The chain links TRBV10-3 to TRBJ1-1, with a weak D call TRBD1 (6 bases). Germline V CDR1 and CDR2: ENHRY, SYGVKD. The CDR3 is 12 residues long. V dropped 10 bases and J dropped 1 base, with 10 bases sitting between them. This CDR3 is CASGTPNTEAFF. The CDR3 nucleotides are TGTGCCAGCGGGACACCGAACACTGAAGCTTTCTTT.

This chain connects TRBV20-1 to TRBJ2-3, with 8 bases aligning to TRBD2. Trimming at V came to 1 base and at J to 5 bases, leaving 8 bases not matched to a gene. This CDR3 contains 15 residues. Germline values: CDR1 DFQATT, CDR2 SNEGSKA (reference sequence). CDR3 sequence (DNA): TGCAGTGCTAGAGTAGGCGGGGGGAAAGTAGATACGCAGTATTTT. Encoded protein: CSARVGGGKVDTQYF.

The chain combines TRBV20-1 with TRBJ2-5; 13 positions agree with TRBD2. V shed 0 bases and J 4 bases; nucleotides not matched to a gene: 5. Germline CDR1 DFQATT, CDR2 SNEGSKA (reference sequence). CDR3 length: 16 residues. CDR3 DNA: TGCAGTGCTAGAGACCCAACTAGCGGGGGGGGAGAGACCCAGTACTTC. This encodes CSARDPTSGGGETQYF.

This clonotype was counted only a few times. The chain couples TRBV5-1 to TRBJ2-3, with 7 bases fitting TRBD2. The CDR3 is 13 amino acids. J was trimmed by 5 bases and V by 6 bases; bases with no gene match: 6. Germline V gene lookup returns CDR1 SGHRS and CDR2 YFSETQ. Here the CDR3 reads CASTSGERDTQYF. The CDR3 DNA follows: TGCGCCAGCACGAGCGGGGAGAGAGATACGCAGTATTTT.

There are a few counts of this clonotype. The V and J genes are TRBV7-6 and TRBJ2-1, with 11 bases identical to TRBD2. From germline, CDR1 is SGHVS and CDR2 FNYEAQ. There are 17 residues in the CDR3. Germline trimming cut 1 base from V and 2 bases from J; bases unmatched to any gene: 4. The CDR3 DNA reads as TGTGCCAGCAGCTTAGGACTAGCGGGAAACCCCTACAATGAGCAGTTCTTC. Residues: CASSLGLAGNPYNEQFF.

The V call is TRBV4-3, the J call TRBJ2-5; D is unclear. Trimming took 0 bases from V and 4 from J, leaving 12 bases between them. This CDR3 is built from 15 residues. CDR1 LGHNA and CDR2 YSLEER come from the germline V gene. CDR3 sequence (DNA): TGCGCCAGCAGCCAAGACGGCAGAGCGTTAGAGACCCAGTACTTC. Translation: CASSQDGRALETQYF.

The chain employs TRBV20-1 and TRBJ2-7, with 7 bases aligning to TRBD2. This CDR3 has 14 amino acids. V shed 3 bases and J 1 base; nucleotides not matched to a gene: 6. Germline V gives CDR1 DFQATT, CDR2 SNEGSKA (reference sequence). The CDR3, as DNA: TGCAGTGCTAGGGCCGGACTAGAGTCCTACGAGCAGTACTTC. It encodes CSARAGLESYEQYF.

Only a few counts were recorded for this clonotype. The CDR3 loop reads CASSQEGTGGGTDTQYF. CDR3 coding DNA: TGTGCCAGCAGCCAAGAGGGGACAGGGGGCGGCACAGATACGCAGTATTTT. The gene calls are TRBV4-2 and TRBJ2-3, with TRBD1 matching 12 bases. The CDR3 runs to 17 residues. The V and J ends lost 0 bases and 1 base, in that order; junction bases with no gene match: 2. Germline V CDR1 and CDR2: LGHNA, YNFKEQ.

The rearrangement joins TRBV29-1 to TRBJ2-6, with D possibly matching TRBD1 (5 bases). V gave up 2 bases and J gave up 2 bases, with 13 bases separating them. The CDR3 covers 16 residues. Looked up from germline, CDR1 is SQVTM and CDR2 is ANQGSEA. Here the CDR3 reads CSVESLQATGANVLTF. The CDR3 nucleotides read TGCAGCGTTGAATCGCTACAGGCTACTGGGGCCAACGTCCTGACTTTC.

In this sample, this clonotype turned up a few times. This chain links TRBV7-2 with TRBJ2-1; 11 bases align to TRBD2. The ends lost 3 bases at V and 6 bases at J; junction bases unmatched: 7. Germline loops: CDR1 SGHTA, CDR2 FQGNSA. This CDR3 region has 16 residues. The CDR3 loop is CASSLHTSGGFNEQFF. CDR3 in DNA: TGTGCCAGCAGCTTGCATACTAGCGGGGGATTCAATGAGCAGTTCTTC.